These T cell receptor beta chains were read from a single sample in a study of cytomegalovirus exposure and HLA in healthy donors. Only in-frame clones appear in the TCRdb table, and some are missing; sequencing was by immunoSEQ multiplex PCR. The data hold over 15,000 clones, with under 90% observed a single time. Source material: PBMCs. The receptors originated from a human donor in good health. The CDR3 runs from the conserved cysteine through the conserved F or W. The D gene is left open where the match is weak. For some rows the clone size is stated as once, few or many, or as a class when expanded; others skip it.

length | size | J | D | V | CDR3 | DNA
15 | . | TRBJ2-7 | . | TRBV19 | CASSIDLQDLDEQYF | TGTGCCAGTAGTATAGATCTCCAGGATTTGGACGAGCAGTACTTC
15 | once | TRBJ2-7 | TRBD2 | TRBV19 | CATRTGTSGRAEQYF | TGTGCCACCAGGACCGGGACTAGCGGGAGGGCCGAGCAGTACTTC
16 | . | TRBJ1-3 | TRBD1 | TRBV5-6 | CASNSQQGLPGNTIYF | TGTGCCAGCAACTCGCAACAGGGGTTACCTGGAAACACCATATATTTT
13 | . | TRBJ1-5 | . | TRBV13 | CASSLGRAQPQHF | TGTGCCAGCAGCTTAGGCAGGGCCCAGCCCCAGCATTTT
17 | . | TRBJ2-5 | TRBD2 | TRBV11-3 | CASSLRSGGAREETQYF | TGTGCCAGCAGCTTACGCAGCGGGGGGGCTCGCGAAGAGACCCAGTACTTC
16 | . | TRBJ2-1 | TRBD1 | TRBV27 | CASSPGTGGTYNEQFF | TGTGCCAGCAGTCCGGGGACAGGAGGCACCTACAATGAGCAGTTCTTC
15 | . | TRBJ2-1 | . | TRBV18 | CASSPPGSSYNEQFF | TGTGCCAGCTCACCACCGGGGAGCTCCTACAATGAGCAGTTCTTC
15 | . | TRBJ2-3 | . | TRBV5-8 | CASSKGQRQGDTQYF | TGTGCCAGCAGCAAAGGCCAGCGGCAAGGGGATACGCAGTATTTT
15 | . | TRBJ2-7 | . | TRBV6-5 | CASSSHRDLYGEQYF | TGTGCCAGCAGTTCCCACCGGGACTTGTACGGCGAGCAGTACTTC
14 | . | TRBJ2-7 | TRBD1 | TRBV6-6 | CASSSGTASYEQYF | TGTGCCAGCAGTTCCGGGACAGCCTCCTACGAGCAGTACTTC
15 | . | TRBJ2-2 | TRBD1 | TRBV7-8 | CASSSGQGNTGELFF | TGTGCCAGCAGCTCGGGACAGGGAAACACCGGGGAGCTGTTTTTT
14 | . | TRBJ1-1 | TRBD1 | TRBV6-5 | CASSEDRGYTEAFF | TGTGCCAGCAGTGAGGACAGGGGGTACACTGAAGCTTTCTTT
15 | . | TRBJ2-5 | TRBD2 | TRBV10-3 | CAISEVGGIRGTQYF | TGTGCCATCAGTGAAGTGGGAGGGATAAGAGGGACCCAGTACTTC
13 | . | TRBJ1-2 | . | TRBV27 | CASSPGFFYGYTF | TGTGCCAGCAGTCCAGGGTTCTTCTATGGCTACACCTTC
14 | . | TRBJ1-2 | . | TRBV6-4 | CASSDSMGASTYTF | TGTGCCAGCAGTGACTCGATGGGCGCCTCGACCTACACCTTC
17 | . | TRBJ2-1 | TRBD2 | TRBV6-1 | CASSERIGTGGYNEQFF | TGTGCCAGCAGTGAAAGAATAGGGACGGGAGGATATAATGAGCAGTTCTTC
16 | . | TRBJ1-3 | . | TRBV4-2 | CASSQVRDISGNTIYF | TGTGCCAGCAGCCAAGTTCGGGACATCTCTGGAAACACCATATATTTT
14 | . | TRBJ2-1 | . | TRBV4-1 | CASSQETEYNEQFF | TGCGCCAGCAGCCAAGAGACAGAATACAATGAGCAGTTCTTC
15 | . | TRBJ1-1 | . | TRBV27 | CASNPVSGGETEAFF | TGTGCCAGCAATCCCGTGTCGGGGGGCGAGACTGAAGCTTTCTTT
15 | . | TRBJ2-7 | TRBD2 | TRBV7-8 | CASSPYSGSSYEQYF | TGTGCCAGCAGCCCCTATAGCGGGAGTTCCTACGAGCAGTACTTC
15 | . | TRBJ1-1 | TRBD1 | TRBV5-5 | CASSFLVTGGTEAFF | TGTGCCAGCAGCTTTTTAGTGACAGGGGGCACTGAAGCTTTCTTT
13 | . | TRBJ1-5 | . | TRBV19 | CASRRYSNQPQHF | TGTGCCAGTAGACGGTATAGCAATCAGCCCCAGCATTTT
14 | . | TRBJ1-6 | TRBD1 | TRBV5-1 | CASSRDSDNSPLHF | TGCGCCAGCAGCCGGGACAGCGATAATTCACCCCTCCACTTT
13 | . | TRBJ1-1 | . | TRBV11-2 | CASSFTRETEAFF | TGTGCCAGCAGCTTCACGCGGGAGACTGAAGCTTTCTTT
14 | . | TRBJ2-3 | TRBD1 | TRBV5-4 | CASSHGQDTDTQYF | TGTGCCAGCAGCCATGGACAGGACACAGATACGCAGTATTTT
14 | few | TRBJ2-7 | TRBD1 | TRBV4-3 | CASSLGTDPYEQYF | TGCGCCAGCAGCCTCGGGACAGATCCTTACGAGCAGTACTTC
13 | . | TRBJ2-1 | . | TRBV7-3 | CASSLTRTDEQFF | TGTGCCAGCAGCTTAACGCGGACAGATGAGCAGTTCTTC
13 | . | TRBJ2-3 | . | TRBV10-3 | CAISESPTDTQYF | TGTGCCATCAGTGAGTCTCCAACAGATACGCAGTATTTT
16 | . | TRBJ2-1 | TRBD1 | TRBV5-1 | CASSLIWTGGVDEQFF | TGCGCCAGCAGCTTGATTTGGACAGGGGGCGTCGATGAGCAGTTCTTC
14 | few | TRBJ1-1 | . | TRBV19 | CASSARVASTEAFF | TGTGCCAGTAGTGCCAGGGTTGCGAGTACTGAAGCTTTCTTT
15 | few | TRBJ1-2 | . | TRBV5-4 | CASSPQGTGNYGYTF | TGTGCCAGCAGCCCGCAGGGGACGGGGAACTATGGCTACACCTTC
14 | . | TRBJ1-2 | . | TRBV19 | CASSMGEGNYGYTF | TGTGCCAGTAGTATGGGAGAGGGAAACTATGGCTACACCTTC
11 | . | TRBJ2-7 | . | TRBV7-2 | CASSPAYEQYF | TGTGCCAGCAGCCCCGCCTACGAGCAGTACTTC
15 | . | TRBJ1-4 | . | TRBV4-1 | CASSQVATTNEKLFF | TGCGCCAGCAGCCAAGTCGCGACAACTAATGAAAAACTGTTTTTT
13 | . | TRBJ1-1 | . | TRBV2 | CASSAQGLGEAFF | TGTGCCAGCAGTGCCCAGGGGCTCGGTGAAGCTTTCTTT
15 | once | TRBJ1-5 | . | TRBV7-9 | CASSFSGASGGPQHF | TGTGCCAGCAGCTTTTCTGGGGCCTCTGGCGGACCCCAGCATTTT
13 | . | TRBJ1-2 | . | TRBV19 | CASSTGDIYGYTF | TGTGCCAGTAGTACCGGGGACATCTATGGCTACACCTTC
15 | . | TRBJ1-1 | . | TRBV7-9 | CASTYPGVRDTEAFF | TGTGCCAGCACCTACCCGGGGGTCCGGGACACTGAAGCTTTCTTT
18 | . | TRBJ2-3 | TRBD2 | TRBV12-5 | CASAQTSGGAIVGDTQYF | TGTGCTAGTGCCCAAACTAGCGGGGGGGCAATCGTCGGAGATACGCAGTATTTT
16 | . | TRBJ1-1 | TRBD1 | TRBV13 | CASSLGDRGGSTEAFF | TGTGCCAGCAGCTTAGGGGACAGGGGGGGAAGCACTGAAGCTTTCTTT
16 | . | TRBJ1-1 | TRBD1 | TRBV11-2 | CASSDRANPKNTEAFF | TGTGCCAGCAGCGACAGGGCGAACCCGAAGAACACTGAAGCTTTCTTT
13 | . | TRBJ1-6 | . | TRBV6-1 | CASTEELDSPLHF | TGTGCCAGCACCGAGGAGTTGGATTCACCCCTCCACTTT
14 | . | TRBJ2-5 | TRBD2 | TRBV30 | CAWRTSGGAETQYF | TGTGCCTGGAGGACTAGCGGGGGGGCTGAGACCCAGTACTTC
15 | . | TRBJ2-3 | TRBD2 | TRBV5-4 | CASAPRGGLADTQYF | TGTGCCAGCGCCCCCCGGGGGGGGCTGGCAGATACGCAGTATTTT
12 | . | TRBJ2-7 | . | TRBV2 | CASSVQGGEQYF | TGTGCCAGCAGTGTTCAGGGGGGCGAGCAGTACTTC
14 | . | TRBJ2-5 | TRBD2 | TRBV5-5 | CASTWWGGQETQYF | TGTGCCAGCACCTGGTGGGGGGGCCAAGAGACCCAGTACTTC
13 | . | TRBJ2-1 | TRBD2 | TRBV7-9 | CASSRRTSVRQFF | TGTGCCAGCAGCAGACGGACTAGCGTTCGGCAGTTCTTC